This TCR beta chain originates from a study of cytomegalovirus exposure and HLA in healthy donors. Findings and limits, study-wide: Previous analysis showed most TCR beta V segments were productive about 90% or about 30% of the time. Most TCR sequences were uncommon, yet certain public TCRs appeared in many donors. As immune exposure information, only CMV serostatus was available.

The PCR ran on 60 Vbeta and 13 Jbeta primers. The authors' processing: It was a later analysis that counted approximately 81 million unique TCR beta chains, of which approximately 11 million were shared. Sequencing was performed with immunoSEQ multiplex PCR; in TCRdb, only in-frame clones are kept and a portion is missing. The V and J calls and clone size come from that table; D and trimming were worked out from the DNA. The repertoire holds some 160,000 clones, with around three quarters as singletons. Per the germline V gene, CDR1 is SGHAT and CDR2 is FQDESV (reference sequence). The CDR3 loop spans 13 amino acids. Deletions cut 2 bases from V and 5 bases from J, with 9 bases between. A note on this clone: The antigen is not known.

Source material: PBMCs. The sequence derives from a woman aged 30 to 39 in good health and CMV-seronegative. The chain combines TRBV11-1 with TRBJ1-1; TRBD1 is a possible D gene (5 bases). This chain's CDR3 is CASSLIKGTEAFF. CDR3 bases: TGTGCCAGCAGCTTAATTAAGGGGACTGAAGCTTTCTTT.